This T cell receptor beta chain is drawn from a study of blood T cell repertoires in COVID-19. Across the study: There were acute and convalescent COVID-19 samples, and they came from the United States, Italy and Spain.

The CDR3 runs 16 residues. Germline trimming cut 0 bases from V and 2 bases from J; bases unmatched to any gene: 6. The germline V gene has CDR1 SNHLY and CDR2 FYNNEI. The authors' processing: Reference gene primer amplification gave nucleated cell count estimates. Repertoires were generated with immunoSEQ multiplex PCR, while TCRdb's copy carries only in-frame clones and drops some. From that table come the V and J calls and clone size; the DNA was used to work out D and trimming. Among approximately 240,000 clones, 80% to 85% were seen once, and the ten largest hold less than 2.5%. The sequenced sample consisted of peripheral blood. V and J are TRBV2 and TRBJ1-1, with 7 bases identical to TRBD1. The source of this sequence is a woman aged 55-75 years with acute or convalescent COVID-19. Written as DNA, the CDR3 is TGTGCCAGCAGTGAAGCGCGGGGGGACAGAAACACTGAAGCTTTCTTT. Its protein is CASSEARGDRNTEAFF.